This passage covers 27 T cell receptor beta chains from one sample sequenced in a study of CD8 T cells in ankylosing spondylitis. Via MiXCR, TCRdb re-called the 5' RACE reads, giving one row per CDR3 protein. Among 300,000 to 400,000 distinct CDR3 sequences listed, roughly 14% were seen once. The sequenced sample was blood, either unsorted or a sorted T cell fraction (not recorded which). All receptors come from a male donor with ankylosing spondylitis or in good health (not recorded which).

V is TRBV5-1 and J is TRBJ2-7, with 12 bases identical to TRBD1. With V trimmed by 5 bases and J by 2 bases, 5 bases remained unmatched. Germline-derived CDR1 and CDR2 are SGHRS and YFSETQ. The CDR3 runs 15 residues. CDR3 amino acids: CASRQGTGGTYEQYF. CDR3 in DNA: TGCGCCAGCAGGCAAGGGACAGGGGGCACCTACGAGCAGTACTTC.

This clonotype came up many times. The genes are TRBV6-1 and TRBJ2-7, with 11 bases aligning to TRBD1. The V and J ends lost 9 bases and 5 bases, in that order; junction bases with no gene match: 9. Germline V gene sequence: CDR1 MNHNS, CDR2 SASEGT. CDR3 length: 14 residues. CDR3 bases: TGTGCCAGTGTAGCCGGGACAGGGGGTAACGAGCAGTACTTC. Its protein is CASVAGTGGNEQYF.

This clonotype has only a few counts. The chain links TRBV12-3 or TRBV12-4 to TRBJ2-5; D may be TRBD1 or TRBD2 (7 bases each). Between the trimmed V and J ends, which lost 7 bases and 4 bases, there was a span of 22 bases. The CDR3 totals 16 residues. The CDR3: CASTYGVTGRGETQYF. In DNA form, the CDR3 reads TGTGCCAGCACCTATGGGGTGACAGGGAGGGGAGAGACCCAGTACTTC.

V gene TRBV6-6 combines with J gene TRBJ1-6; 9 nucleotides agree with TRBD1. The germline CDR1 and CDR2 sequences are MNHNY and SVGAGI (reference sequence). V was clipped by 10 bases and J by 6 bases; unmatched bases: 4. This CDR3 is built from 13 residues. The DNA of the CDR3 is TGTGCCACTTCGGACAGGGGTAATTCACCCCTCCACTTT. Translating it yields CATSDRGNSPLHF.

The chain employs TRBV20-1 and TRBJ1-1; no clear D. From germline, CDR1 is DFQATT and CDR2 SNEGSKA (reference sequence). The CDR3 covers 13 residues. Trimming stripped 6 bases from V and 4 bases from J, with 15 bases between. The CDR3 sequence: CSAPTGRVTEAFF. CDR3 coding DNA: TGCAGTGCCCCGACGGGGAGGGTCACTGAAGCTTTCTTT.

This clonotype has at least ten counts. The CDR3 coding sequence is TGTGCCAGCAGTCGGGACAGGGGGCTTACCGGGGAGCTGTTTTTT. The encoded protein is CASSRDRGLTGELFF. The J gene is TRBJ2-2, the V gene TRBV3-1; 12 positions match TRBD1. V dropped 6 bases and J dropped 5; count of bases not matched to a gene: 4. The CDR3 runs 15 residues. The germline gives CDR1 LGHDT, CDR2 YNNKEL (reference sequence).

This chain links TRBV5-4 with TRBJ2-3; 14 nucleotides match TRBD2. V lost 6 bases, J lost 5 bases, and 11 bases stayed unmatched. The CDR3 extends over 17 amino acids. Per the germline V gene, CDR1 is SGHNT and CDR2 is YYREEE (reference sequence). The CDR3 region has the DNA TGTGCCAGCATCCCGGGAGGGACTAGCGGGGGAGGAGATACGCAGTATTTT. Its protein product is CASIPGGTSGGGDTQYF. Supplemented by reference TRBV5-4 and TRBJ2-3, the full variable domain reads ETGVTQSPTHLIKTRGQQVTLRCSSQSGHNTVSWYQQALGQGPQFIFQYYREEENGRGNFPPRFSGLQFPNYSSELNVNALELDDSALYLCASIPGGTSGGGDTQYFGPGTRLTVL.

This clonotype was observed a few times. The chain couples TRBV20-1 to TRBJ2-3, with 7 bases identical to TRBD2. V was clipped by 0 bases and J by 2 bases; unmatched bases: 5. The CDR3 spans 15 residues. Germline CDR1 and CDR2: DFQATT and SNEGSKA (reference sequence). The CDR3 nucleotides read TGCAGTGCTAGAGACCCAGCGGGATCCACAGATACGCAGTATTTT. Its protein product is CSARDPAGSTDTQYF.

This clonotype was detected a few times. The chain is built from TRBV12-3 or TRBV12-4 and TRBJ2-3; 8 nucleotides align to TRBD2. Trimming removed 6 bases from V and 1 base from J; junction bases left unmatched: 9. The CDR3 has 16 residues. The chain's CDR3 is CASRRNIAGRTDTQYF. In DNA, the CDR3 is TGTGCCAGCAGACGAAATATAGCGGGGCGCACAGATACGCAGTATTTT.

The rearrangement links TRBV19 to TRBJ2-2; a weak D match, TRBD2 (6 bases). Germline V CDR1 and CDR2: LNHDA, SQIVND (reference sequence). The CDR3 extends over 15 amino acids. V lost 1 base to trimming and J lost 7 bases, with 13 bases between them. Here the CDR3 reads CASSIGAGGYGELFF. The CDR3 region has the DNA TGTGCCAGTAGTATAGGAGCCGGGGGATACGGGGAGCTGTTTTTT.

This clonotype was found a few times. This chain links TRBV4-1 with TRBJ2-1, with 8 bases aligning to TRBD1. Germline CDR1 MGHRA, CDR2 YSYEKL. V was clipped by 4 bases and J by 13 bases; unmatched bases: 6. The length of the CDR3 is 12 residues. CDR3 sequence: CASSLSGQGQFF. CDR3 bases: TGCGCCAGCAGCCTCTCAGGACAGGGACAGTTCTTC.

This clonotype came up many times. The chain links TRBV5-1 to TRBJ2-5, with 11 bases fitting TRBD2. The CDR3 has 18 amino acids. The V gene end was trimmed by 3 bases and the J gene end by 2 bases; junction bases not matched to a gene: 12. The germline V gene encodes CDR1 SGHRS and CDR2 YFSETQ. The CDR3 DNA reads as TGCGCCAGCAGCTCCGGACTAGCGGGTACGGTCCTTCAAGAGACCCAGTACTTC. Translating gives CASSSGLAGTVLQETQYF.

This clonotype has just a few counts. The chain carries TRBV5-1 and TRBJ1-1; 10 nucleotides match TRBD1. The CDR3 consists of 15 residues. After removal of 3 bases from V and 4 bases from J, the junction contained 6 bases not matched to a gene. Germline values: CDR1 SGHRS, CDR2 YFSETQ. The chain's CDR3 is CASSSGQGGTTEAFF. CDR3 DNA sequence: TGCGCCAGCAGCTCTGGACAGGGGGGGACCACTGAAGCTTTCTTT.

V is TRBV5-1 and J is TRBJ2-1; D call uncertain. The CDR3 extends over 15 amino acids. Germline V gives CDR1 SGHRS, CDR2 YFSETQ. V was cut by 1 base and J by 0 bases, with 8 bases left in between. CDR3 bases: TGCGCCAGCAGCTTGTCCGACTCCTCCTACAATGAGCAGTTCTTC. It encodes CASSLSDSSYNEQFF.

This clonotype was detected a few times. CDR3 residues: CASRAGQGGGYGYTF. CDR3 nucleotide sequence: TGTGCCAGCAGAGCAGGACAGGGAGGGGGTTATGGCTACACCTTC. This rearrangement joins TRBV27 to TRBJ1-2, with 8 bases matching TRBD1. Germline CDR1 MNHEY, CDR2 SMNVEV (reference sequence). The CDR3 has 15 amino acids. J lost 5 bases, V lost 6 bases, and 11 bases had no gene match.

The gene calls are TRBV6-1 and TRBJ1-1; 11 positions match TRBD1. This CDR3 has 15 residues. Germline values: CDR1 MNHNS, CDR2 SASEGT. V dropped 6 bases and J dropped 7; count of bases not matched to a gene: 10. CDR3 protein: CASSPEFGTGGEAFF. The CDR3 DNA is TGTGCCAGCAGCCCAGAATTCGGGACAGGGGGTGAAGCTTTCTTT.

Only a few counts were recorded for this clonotype. The V gene is TRBV5-1, the J gene TRBJ2-1, with 9 bases lining up with TRBD2. The CDR3 is made up of 16 amino acids. Germline CDR1 is SGHRS and CDR2 is YFSETQ. V lost 0 bases and J lost 7; bases outside the gene matches: 8. The CDR3 here is CASSLVAGGPENEQFF. CDR3 DNA sequence: TGCGCCAGCAGCTTGGTCGCGGGAGGGCCGGAGAATGAGCAGTTCTTC.

The chain carries TRBV11-2 and TRBJ1-1; a possible D gene is TRBD1 (6 bases). The CDR3 is made up of 15 amino acids. CDR1 and CDR2 from the germline V gene are SGHAT and FQNNGV. Trimming took off 1 base at V and 4 bases at J, with 13 bases between the two ends. The chain's CDR3 is CASSLGWGLGTEAFF. Written as DNA, the CDR3 is TGTGCCAGCAGCTTAGGATGGGGGCTTGGCACTGAAGCTTTCTTT.

V is TRBV5-1 and J is TRBJ2-1, with D perhaps TRBD2 (5 bases). From germline, CDR1 is SGHRS and CDR2 YFSETQ. There are 13 residues in the CDR3. With 3 bases removed from V and 5 bases from J, the gap between germline ends came to 9 bases. The CDR3 nucleotides read TGCGCCAGCAGCTCTAGCACCAACAATGAGCAGTTCTTC. Translated: CASSSSTNNEQFF.

This clonotype was observed at least ten times. The V and J genes are TRBV29-1 and TRBJ2-7; D call uncertain. Germline V gene sequence: CDR1 SQVTM, CDR2 ANQGSEA. The CDR3 has 10 amino acids. Trimming removed 6 bases from V and 3 bases from J, with 6 bases in between. CDR3 sequence (DNA): TGCAGCGTCCGAATCTACGAGCAGTACTTC. This sequence encodes CSVRIYEQYF.

This clonotype was seen repeatedly, ten times or more. The rearrangement joins TRBV14 to TRBJ1-6; no definite D call. V was pared by 5 bases and J by 9 bases, with 14 bases between. Germline V gene data show CDR1 as SGHDN and CDR2 as FVKESK. The CDR3 runs 14 residues. CDR3 loop: CASSFRADISPLHF. In DNA, the CDR3 is TGTGCCAGCAGCTTTCGGGCCGATATTTCACCCCTCCACTTT.

This clonotype showed up just a few times. The chain is built from TRBV6-4 and TRBJ1-6; D gene ambiguous. Trimming took 0 bases from V and 9 from J, leaving 6 bases between them. Germline V gene sequence: CDR1 MRHNA, CDR2 SNTAGT. The CDR3 consists of 13 residues. In DNA, the CDR3 is TGTGCCAGCAGTGACTCGAGCGGTTCACCCCTCCACTTT. This gives the protein CASSDSSGSPLHF.

The J gene is TRBJ1-5, the V gene TRBV3-1; tentative D call: TRBD1 (5 bases). V lost 1 base and J lost 4, with 11 bases in between. CDR3 length equals 15 residues. Germline assignment: CDR1 LGHDT and CDR2 YNNKEL (reference sequence). The CDR3 DNA reads as TGTGCCAGCAGCCAAGGTAGGGGACGGAATCAGCCCCAGCATTTT. It codes for CASSQGRGRNQPQHF.

The V and J genes are TRBV5-1 and TRBJ1-2, with TRBD1 matching over 8 bases. With V trimmed by 5 bases and J by 3 bases, 9 bases remained unmatched. CDR1 SGHRS and CDR2 YFSETQ come from the germline V gene. The CDR3 consists of 15 residues. The CDR3 region is CASSYGGQAYYGYTF. The DNA for the CDR3 is TGCGCCAGCAGTTACGGGGGACAGGCTTACTATGGCTACACCTTC.

This clonotype came up many times. The chain employs TRBV6-1 and TRBJ2-7, with TRBD1 identical over 10 bases. With V trimmed by 5 bases and J by 3 bases, 4 bases remained unmatched. The germline V gene has CDR1 MNHNS and CDR2 SASEGT. CDR3 length equals 14 residues. The CDR3: CASSRDRGIYEQYF. In DNA, the CDR3 is TGTGCCAGCAGTCGGGACAGGGGAATCTACGAGCAGTACTTC.

This clonotype turned up a few times. V gene TRBV14 combines with J gene TRBJ2-7; 11 bases are shared with TRBD2. Per the germline V gene, CDR1 is SGHDN and CDR2 is FVKESK. This CDR3 region has 15 residues. V lost 4 bases, J lost 4 bases, and 6 bases stayed unmatched. CDR3 nucleotide sequence: TGTGCCAGCAGCCTAGCGGGAGGGCCGAAGTACGAGCAGTACTTC. It specifies CASSLAGGPKYEQYF.

The chain recombines TRBV12-3 or TRBV12-4 with TRBJ2-5; 12 bases agree with TRBD2. The CDR3 loop spans 17 amino acids. The V and J ends lost 4 bases and 4 bases, in that order; junction bases with no gene match: 10. The CDR3 loop is CASSSSWLAGGRETQYF. CDR3 in DNA: TGTGCCAGCAGTTCCTCTTGGCTAGCGGGGGGGCGAGAGACCCAGTACTTC.